The 4 T cell receptor beta chains presented below share a single source sample, sequenced in a study of cytomegalovirus exposure and HLA in healthy donors. Repertoires were generated with immunoSEQ multiplex PCR, while TCRdb's copy carries only in-frame clones and drops some. The sample includes roughly 120,000 clones, 88% of them seen just once. The sample comprised PBMCs. The receptors shown here come from a young man in good health and CMV-seropositive.

This clone came up a few times. Here the CDR3 reads CASSQDRGYEQYF. In DNA, the CDR3 is TGTGCCAGCAGCCAAGACAGGGGCTACGAGCAGTACTTC. J is TRBJ2-7 and V is TRBV6-1; 8 positions agree with TRBD1. This CDR3 has 13 amino acids. With V trimmed by 6 bases and J by 3 bases, 4 bases remained unmatched. The V gene's germline CDR1 is MNHNS and CDR2 SASEGT.

This chain connects TRBV13 to TRBJ2-2; 7 bases line up with TRBD1. Germline assignment: CDR1 PRHDT and CDR2 FYEKMQ (reference sequence). CDR3 length: 15 amino acids. Trimming cost V 2 bases and J 4 bases; bases outside gene matches: 4. CDR3 coding DNA: TGTGCCAGCAGCTTAAGAGGGGGCCGCACCGGGGAGCTGTTTTTT. This sequence encodes CASSLRGGRTGELFF.

The chain is built from TRBV6-5 and TRBJ1-5, with 9 bases lining up with TRBD1. V lost 6 bases to trimming and J lost 5 bases; unmatched junction nucleotides: 5. This CDR3 has 14 residues. From germline, CDR1 is MNHEY and CDR2 SVGAGI. CDR3 sequence: CASSQQGAYQPQHF. CDR3 DNA sequence: TGTGCCAGCAGCCAACAGGGGGCTTATCAGCCCCAGCATTTT.

The chain carries TRBV11-2 and TRBJ2-3; D ambiguous. V shed 3 bases and J shed 11 bases, with 15 bases lying between them. CDR1 SGHAT and CDR2 FQNNGV come from the germline V gene. CDR3 length: 13 amino acids. CDR3 DNA: TGTGCCAGCAGCTTTGAGGTCGATCTAGGGCAGTATTTT. It yields the protein CASSFEVDLGQYF.